This T cell receptor (beta chain) was sequenced for a study of T cells in narcolepsy. The study, taken as a whole, reports: Reportedly, autoreactive clonotypes were serially detected in patients' blood but not controls'.

CDR1 is SNHLY and CDR2 is FYNNEI in the germline V gene. J lost 0 bases, V lost 2 bases, and 5 bases had no gene match. The CDR3 is 18 amino acids. Only in-frame clones appear in the TCRdb table, and some are missing; sequencing was by immunoSEQ multiplex PCR. The sample includes around 30,000 clones, more than 65% of them seen just once. In regard to this clone: Antigen unknown.

J is TRBJ2-6 and V is TRBV2, with 9 bases that match TRBD1. The sequenced material came from memory (CD45RA-) CD4+ T cells from blood. The TCR sequence derives from a human donor in good health. The DNA for the CDR3 is TGTGCCAGCAGTGAATTTGGGACAGGGAGCTCTGGGGCCAACGTCCTGACTTTC. Protein sequence: CASSEFGTGSSGANVLTF.